A single sample is the source of the 21 T cell receptor beta chains below, sequenced in a study of shared clonotypes between healthy human individuals. Using immunoSEQ multiplex PCR, the repertoire was profiled, and TCRdb retains in-frame clones only, with some absent. The table records roughly 2.5 million clones, roughly 92% of them present only once. The source material was naive CD4+ T cells sorted from blood. Subset here: CD45RA+ positively selected. Receptors were obtained from a man aged 18-30 years in good health.

V is TRBV9 and J is TRBJ2-1; D perhaps matches TRBD2 (5 bases). V dropped 3 bases and J dropped 9 bases, with 16 bases sitting between them. This CDR3 is 14 amino acids long. Germline CDR1 is SGDLS and CDR2 is YYNGEE. This CDR3 is CASSGAGISGEQFF. CDR3 bases: TGTGCCAGCAGCGGCGCCGGGATTTCGGGTGAGCAGTTCTTC.

V is TRBV12-5 and J is TRBJ2-7; 8 bases are a match to TRBD2. V dropped 8 bases and J dropped 7; count of bases not matched to a gene: 4. Germline-derived CDR1 and CDR2 are LGHNT and FRNRAP. The CDR3 spans 11 residues. CDR3 bases: TGTGCTAGTACTAGCGGCCTTGAGCAGTACTTC. Translated, it gives CASTSGLEQYF.

V is TRBV27 and J is TRBJ1-1, with TRBD1 matching over 8 bases. Germline V CDR1 and CDR2: MNHEY, SMNVEV (reference sequence). The CDR3 covers 19 residues. The J segment lost 1 base and the V segment lost 3 bases, leaving 16 bases of the junction unmatched. CDR3 loop: CASSFRTGPRYGQNTEAFF. CDR3 coding DNA: TGTGCCAGCAGTTTTCGGACAGGGCCGAGGTACGGGCAGAACACTGAAGCTTTCTTT.

V usage is TRBV19 and J usage is TRBJ1-1, with a weak D call TRBD1 (6 bases). Germline assignment: CDR1 LNHDA and CDR2 SQIVND (reference sequence). There are 15 residues in the CDR3. V lost 5 bases and J 0 bases, leaving 13 bases between the germline ends. For the CDR3, the DNA is TGTGCCAGTAGTCCAAGGACAGTTATGAACACTGAAGCTTTCTTT. This encodes CASSPRTVMNTEAFF. Variable domain in full (rest from reference TRBV19 and TRBJ1-1): DGGITQSPKYLFRKEGQNVTLSCEQNLNHDAMYWYRQDPGQGLRLIYYSQIVNDFQKGDIAEGYSVSREKKESFPLTVTSAQKNPTAFYLCASSPRTVMNTEAFFGQGTRLTVV.

The chain recombines TRBV5-1 with TRBJ1-3, with TRBD1 as a possible D gene (5 bases). Germline CDR1 and CDR2: SGHRS and YFSETQ. Trimming took off 4 bases at V and 3 bases at J, with 20 bases between the two ends. The CDR3 is 17 residues long. The CDR3 loop is CASSHSVGTPYGNTIYF. Written as DNA, the CDR3 is TGCGCCAGCAGCCATTCCGTGGGGACGCCATATGGAAACACCATATATTTT.

The chain has TRBV5-4 and TRBJ1-1; 12 bases match TRBD1. CDR1 is SGHNT and CDR2 is YYREEE in the germline V gene (reference sequence). This CDR3 contains 17 residues. The junction had 3 bases not matched to a gene; V was cut back by 0 bases and J by 0 bases. CDR3 residues: CASSLVGTGGLNTEAFF. DNA for the CDR3: TGTGCCAGCAGCTTGGTAGGGACAGGGGGCTTGAACACTGAAGCTTTCTTT.

The chain recombines TRBV27 with TRBJ1-1; no definite D call. The germline V and J ends were trimmed by 3 bases and 2 bases, with 13 bases remaining between them. This CDR3 has 15 amino acids. CDR1 and CDR2 (germline): MNHEY, SMNVEV (reference sequence). The chain's CDR3 is CASSFEPGDNTEAFF. The DNA of the CDR3 is TGTGCCAGCAGTTTCGAACCGGGAGATAACACTGAAGCTTTCTTT.

Concerning this clone: The same CDR3 can be traced to other DNA sequences in this sample. The rearrangement joins TRBV25-1 to TRBJ1-2; D uncertain. V was shortened by 1 base and J by 4 bases, with 16 bases between the two germline ends. This CDR3 has 16 amino acids. Germline V gene data show CDR1 as MGHDK and CDR2 as SYGVNS. CDR3 residues: CASSEFGQEGSYGYTF. In DNA form, the CDR3 reads TGTGCCAGCAGTGAATTTGGCCAGGAAGGATCCTATGGCTACACCTTC.

V is TRBV12-5 and J is TRBJ1-6, with D possibly TRBD1 on 6 matching bases. CDR1 and CDR2 (germline): LGHNT, FRNRAP. CDR3 length equals 16 residues. V was trimmed by 0 bases and J by 7 bases, leaving 13 bases between them. CDR3 residues: CASGLVLRGRNSPLHF. The CDR3 DNA reads TGTGCTAGTGGTTTGGTACTTCGGGGGCGAAATTCACCCCTCCACTTT.

This clone has just one count. CDR3 loop: CASSSGQGAYQPQHF. The CDR3 DNA reads as TGTGCCAGCAGCAGTGGACAGGGGGCGTATCAGCCCCAGCATTTT. This rearrangement joins TRBV7-9 to TRBJ1-5, with TRBD1 matching over 11 bases. J was trimmed by 5 bases and V by 5 bases; bases with no gene match: 5. The V gene's germline CDR1 is SEHNR and CDR2 FQNEAQ (reference sequence). This CDR3 has 15 amino acids.

The chain is built from TRBV7-2 and TRBJ1-5; D is unresolved. The V end lost 1 base, the J end lost 10 bases, and 11 bases lay between the germline ends. The germline gives CDR1 SGHTA, CDR2 FQGNSA. This CDR3 is 13 amino acids long. CDR3: CASSLGQVRPQHF. The CDR3 nucleotides are TGTGCCAGCAGCTTAGGGCAGGTCCGACCCCAGCATTTT. Full variable domain (remainder filled in from reference TRBV7-2 and TRBJ1-5): GAGVSQSPSNKVTEKGKDVELRCDPISGHTALYWYRQSLGQGLEFLIYFQGNSAPDKSGLPSDRFSAERTGGSVSTLTIQRTQQEDSAVYLCASSLGQVRPQHFGDGTRLSIL.

This clone was counted only a few times. V gene TRBV30 combines with J gene TRBJ1-6, with 8 bases that match TRBD1. V shed 3 bases and J 5 bases; nucleotides not matched to a gene: 6. This CDR3 spans 15 amino acids. Germline V gene lookup returns CDR1 GTSNPN and CDR2 SVGIG (reference sequence). The CDR3, as DNA: TGTGCCTGGAGCTCAGGGGGCAGGAATAATTCACCCCTCCACTTT. It specifies CAWSSGGRNNSPLHF.

J is TRBJ2-7 and V is TRBV9, with 8 bases identical to TRBD2. Trimming took 4 bases from V and 5 from J; bases not matched to a gene: 17. The CDR3 runs to 17 residues. Germline assignment: CDR1 SGDLS and CDR2 YYNGEE. The chain's CDR3 is CASSSASGTSPDHEQYF. The DNA for the CDR3 is TGTGCCAGCAGCTCTGCGTCCGGGACTAGTCCTGACCACGAGCAGTACTTC.

The genes are TRBV6-5 and TRBJ1-2; D is unclear. The CDR3 contains 13 residues. Germline V gene lookup returns CDR1 MNHEY and CDR2 SVGAGI. V was clipped by 5 bases and J by 4 bases, with 11 bases between them. The chain's CDR3 is CASSPKGTYGYTF. The CDR3 bases are TGTGCCAGCAGTCCCAAGGGTACCTATGGCTACACCTTC.

The V gene is TRBV6-5, the J gene TRBJ2-7, with a tentative D call TRBD1 (6 bases). Germline CDR1 and CDR2: MNHEY and SVGAGI. The V and J ends lost 6 bases and 3 bases respectively, with 18 bases between them. This CDR3 region has 15 residues. In DNA form, the CDR3 reads TGTGCCAGCAGCTCCACCTCAGGGGCTGGCTACGAGCAGTACTTC. Translating gives CASSSTSGAGYEQYF.

The count of this clone is one. The V and J genes are TRBV7-9 and TRBJ2-1; 11 nucleotides agree with TRBD2. V gave up 4 bases and J gave up 2 bases; unmatched junction bases: 13. Germline V lookup: CDR1 SEHNR, CDR2 FQNEAQ (reference sequence). CDR3 length: 19 residues. CDR3: CASSSTKGLADPPYNEQFF. Here the CDR3 DNA reads TGTGCCAGCAGCTCTACCAAGGGACTAGCGGACCCCCCCTACAATGAGCAGTTCTTC.

This sequence joins TRBV27 and TRBJ1-4; D gene uncertain. Germline CDR1 MNHEY, CDR2 SMNVEV (reference sequence). This CDR3 comprises 14 residues. Trimming pared 6 bases from V and 0 bases from J, leaving 8 bases between. In DNA form, the CDR3 reads TGTGCCAGCAGCCGAACTTCAACTAATGAAAAACTGTTTTTT. Translation gives CASSRTSTNEKLFF.

The V call is TRBV18, the J call TRBJ1-1; 7 bases agree with TRBD1. The germline V gene has CDR1 KGHSH and CDR2 LQKENI. V lost 5 bases and J lost 7; bases outside the gene matches: 10. This CDR3 region has 14 residues. DNA for the CDR3: TGTGCCAGCTCATCGGAACAGGGGATCGGTGAAGCTTTCTTT. It codes for CASSSEQGIGEAFF. The whole variable domain, remainder taken from reference TRBV18 and TRBJ1-1, is NAGVMQNPRHLVRRRGQEARLRCSPMKGHSHVYWYRQLPEEGLKFMVYLQKENIIDESGMPKERFSAEFPKEGPSILRIQQVVRGDSAAYFCASSSEQGIGEAFFGQGTRLTVV.

V usage is TRBV7-2 and J usage is TRBJ2-3; the D is unclear. V was cut by 4 bases and J by 6 bases, with 11 bases left in between. Germline-derived CDR1 and CDR2 are SGHTA and FQGNSA. The CDR3 covers 13 residues. The CDR3 spells CASSYALLDTQYF. The CDR3 region has the DNA TGTGCCAGCAGCTATGCCCTTCTGGATACGCAGTATTTT.

J is TRBJ1-1 and V is TRBV5-1; D gene unclear. The CDR3 is 16 residues long. CDR1 and CDR2 (germline): SGHRS, YFSETQ. Trimming left V 2 bases short and J 2 bases short, with 16 bases between. In DNA, the CDR3 is TGCGCCAGCAGCTTCAACCCCTGGACCGTTAACACTGAAGCTTTCTTT. This encodes CASSFNPWTVNTEAFF.

The rearrangement joins TRBV7-9 to TRBJ1-1; D is unresolved. The CDR3 length is 13 residues. Germline CDR1 is SEHNR and CDR2 is FQNEAQ (reference sequence). Trimming shortened V by 6 bases and J by 4 bases, and 12 bases separated the two germline ends. The CDR3 DNA reads TGTGCCAGCAGTCCCGACGGCCCCACTGAAGCTTTCTTT. Translated: CASSPDGPTEAFF. The complete variable domain, with remaining parts taken from reference TRBV7-9 and TRBJ1-1, reads DTGVSQNPRHKITKRGQNVTFRCDPISEHNRLYWYRQTLGQGPEFLTYFQNEAQLEKSRLLSDRFSAERPKGSFSTLEIQRTEQGDSAMYLCASSPDGPTEAFFGQGTRLTVV.